This T cell receptor (beta chain) is from a study of early T cells in non-severe SARS-CoV-2 infection. On the study more broadly: Alpha and beta chains were unpaired, from unsorted whole-blood bulk RNA.

This clonotype was counted many times. Antigen specificity is unknown. Study-wide results and caveats: Lookups in VDJdb leaned toward anti-spike CD8 responses and missed private and CD4 specificities.

Individual cDNA molecules were tagged with unique molecular identifiers, the study reported. One entry per CDR3 protein results from TCRdb running MiXCR on the 5' RACE reads. This table has fewer than 30,000 distinct CDR3 sequences, 5.4% appearing once. The receptor was derived from an adult who was a healthcare worker with PCR-confirmed SARS-CoV-2 infection or an uninfected control (not recorded which). Sequenced input: whole blood.

The CDR3 reads CASSLAQGRVEQYF. In nucleotides, the CDR3 is TGTGCCAGCAGTTTAGCCCAGGGTCGTGTCGAGCAGTACTTC. The chain combines TRBV12-3 or TRBV12-4 with TRBJ2-7, with a weak D call TRBD1 (5 bases). The V end was cut by 0 bases, the J end by 6 bases, with 12 bases between. The CDR3 covers 14 residues.